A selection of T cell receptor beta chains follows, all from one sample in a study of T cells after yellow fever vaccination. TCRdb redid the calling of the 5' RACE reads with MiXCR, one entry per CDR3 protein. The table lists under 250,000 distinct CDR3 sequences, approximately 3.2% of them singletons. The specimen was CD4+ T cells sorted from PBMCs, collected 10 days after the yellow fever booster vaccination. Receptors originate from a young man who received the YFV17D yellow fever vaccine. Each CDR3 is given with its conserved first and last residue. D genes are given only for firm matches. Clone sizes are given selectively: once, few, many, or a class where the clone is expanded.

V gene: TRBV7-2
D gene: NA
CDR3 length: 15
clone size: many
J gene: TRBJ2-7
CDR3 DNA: TGTGCCAGCAGCTTAGTGGCCGTTTATAACTACGAGCAGTACTTC
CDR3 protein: CASSLVAVYNYEQYF

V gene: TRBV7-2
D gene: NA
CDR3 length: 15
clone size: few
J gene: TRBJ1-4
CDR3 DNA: TGTGCCAGCAGCTTAGGTCGGCAGCGTAATGAAAAACTGTTTTTT
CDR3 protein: CASSLGRQRNEKLFF

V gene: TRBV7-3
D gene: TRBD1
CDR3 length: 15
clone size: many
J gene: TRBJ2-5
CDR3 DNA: TGTGCCAGCAGCAAAAGGACAGGGGGGCGAGAGACCCAGTACTTC
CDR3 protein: CASSKRTGGRETQYF

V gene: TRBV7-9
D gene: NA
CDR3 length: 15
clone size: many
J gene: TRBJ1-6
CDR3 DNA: TGTGCCAGCAGGCTCCTAGGATCCAGGGACCCACCCCTCCACTTT
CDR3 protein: CASRLLGSRDPPLHF

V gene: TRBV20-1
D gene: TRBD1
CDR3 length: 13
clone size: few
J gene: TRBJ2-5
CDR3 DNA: TGCAGTGCTCCCCTCCGGGACAGAGAGACCCAGTACTTC
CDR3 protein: CSAPLRDRETQYF

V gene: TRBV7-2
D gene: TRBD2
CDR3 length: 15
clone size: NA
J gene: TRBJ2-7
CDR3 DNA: TGTGCCAGCAGCTTGACTAGCGGGGACTCCTACGAGCAGTACTTC
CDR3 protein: CASSLTSGDSYEQYF

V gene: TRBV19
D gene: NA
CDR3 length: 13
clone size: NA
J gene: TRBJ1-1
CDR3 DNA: TGTGCCAGTAGTGCTCAGGGCAGCACTGAAGCTTTCTTT
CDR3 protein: CASSAQGSTEAFF

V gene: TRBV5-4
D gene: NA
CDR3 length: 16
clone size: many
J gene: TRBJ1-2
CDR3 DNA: TGTGCCAGCAGCTTGGTTATTCTCCAGGGGCGGGATGGCTACACCTTC
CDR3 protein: CASSLVILQGRDGYTF

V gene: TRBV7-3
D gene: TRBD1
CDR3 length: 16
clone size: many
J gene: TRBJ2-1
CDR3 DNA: TGTGCCAGCAGCCCTCAGGGGGACAGGGGGCTCGATGAGCAGTTCTTC
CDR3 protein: CASSPQGDRGLDEQFF

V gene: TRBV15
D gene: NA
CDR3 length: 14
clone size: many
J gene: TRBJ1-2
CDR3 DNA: TGTGCCACCAGCAGAGATCAGGGGCCCGGCGGCTACACCTTC
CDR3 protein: CATSRDQGPGGYTF

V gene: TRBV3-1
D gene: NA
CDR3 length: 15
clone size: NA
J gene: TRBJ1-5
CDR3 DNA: TGTGCCAGCAGCCAAGTCGCCGGGGGTGGACAGCCCCAGCATTTT
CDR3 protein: CASSQVAGGGQPQHF

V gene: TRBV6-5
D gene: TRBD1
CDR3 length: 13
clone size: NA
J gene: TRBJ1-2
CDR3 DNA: TGTGCCAGCAGTCTCCAGGGGACAGGCGGCTACACCTTC
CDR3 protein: CASSLQGTGGYTF

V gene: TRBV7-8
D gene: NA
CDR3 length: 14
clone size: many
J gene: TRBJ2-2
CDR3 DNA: TGTGCCAGCCAACGAAGCAAGAACACCGGGGAGCTGTTTTTT
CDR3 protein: CASQRSKNTGELFF

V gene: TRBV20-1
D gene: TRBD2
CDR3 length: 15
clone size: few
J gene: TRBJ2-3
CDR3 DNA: TGCAGTGCTTGGAAGAGCGGGGGGAACACAGATACGCAGTATTTT
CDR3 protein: CSAWKSGGNTDTQYF

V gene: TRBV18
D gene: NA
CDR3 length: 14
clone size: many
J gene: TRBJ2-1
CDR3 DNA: TGTGCCAGCTCACCAGGGAAGGCCTACAATGAGCAGTTCTTC
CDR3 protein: CASSPGKAYNEQFF

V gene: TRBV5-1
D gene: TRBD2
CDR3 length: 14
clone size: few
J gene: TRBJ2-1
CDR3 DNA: TGCGCCAGCAGCTTGGCCAGCGGGGTGGATGAGCAGTTCTTC
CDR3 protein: CASSLASGVDEQFF

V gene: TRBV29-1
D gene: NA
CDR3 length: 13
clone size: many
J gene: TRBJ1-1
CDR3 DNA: TGCAGCGGGAGCGGACAGTTGAACACTGAAGCTTTCTTT
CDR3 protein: CSGSGQLNTEAFF

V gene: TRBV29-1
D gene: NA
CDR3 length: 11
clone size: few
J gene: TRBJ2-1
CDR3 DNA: TGCAGCGTGGGCAGCGCCCCGGAGCAGTTCTTC
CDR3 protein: CSVGSAPEQFF

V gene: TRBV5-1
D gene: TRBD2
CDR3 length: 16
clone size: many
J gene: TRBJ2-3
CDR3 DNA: TGCGCCAGCAGCTCTACCTTAGCGGGGGCTGGGGATACGCAGTATTTT
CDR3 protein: CASSSTLAGAGDTQYF

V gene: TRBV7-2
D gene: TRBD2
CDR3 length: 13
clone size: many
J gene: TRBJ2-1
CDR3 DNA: TGTGCCAGCAGCTCGGGACTAAACAATGAGCAGTTCTTC
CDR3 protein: CASSSGLNNEQFF

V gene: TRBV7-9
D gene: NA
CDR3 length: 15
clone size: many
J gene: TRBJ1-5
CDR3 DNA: TGTGCCAGCAGCGTAGCAGGGTGGAGCAATCAGCCCCAGCATTTT
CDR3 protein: CASSVAGWSNQPQHF

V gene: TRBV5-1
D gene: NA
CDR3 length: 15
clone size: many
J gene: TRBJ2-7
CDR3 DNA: TGCGCCAGCAGCTCGCGGGCGCTGGCCGTGGACGAGCAGTACTTC
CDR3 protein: CASSSRALAVDEQYF

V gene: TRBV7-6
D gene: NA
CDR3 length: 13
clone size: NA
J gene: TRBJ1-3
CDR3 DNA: TGTGCCAGCAGCTTAGCCCCGGGGCACACCATATATTTT
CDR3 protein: CASSLAPGHTIYF

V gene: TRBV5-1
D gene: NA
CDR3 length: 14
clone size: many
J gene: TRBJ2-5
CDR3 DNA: TGCGCCAGCAGCCGGGCCGCGGAAGCAGAGACCCAGTACTTC
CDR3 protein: CASSRAAEAETQYF

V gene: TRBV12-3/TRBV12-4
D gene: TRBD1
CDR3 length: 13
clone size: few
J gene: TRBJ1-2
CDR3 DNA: TGTGCCAGCAGTTCCGGGACAGCGATGGGCTACACCTTC
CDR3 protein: CASSSGTAMGYTF

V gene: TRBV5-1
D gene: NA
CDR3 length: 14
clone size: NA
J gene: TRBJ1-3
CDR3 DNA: TGCGCCAGCAGCTTGCCAGGAACTGGAAACACCATATATTTT
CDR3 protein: CASSLPGTGNTIYF

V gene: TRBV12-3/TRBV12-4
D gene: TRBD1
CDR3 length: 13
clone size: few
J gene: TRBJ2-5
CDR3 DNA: TGTGCCAGCAGTCGGACAGGGCCCCGGGACCAGTACTTC
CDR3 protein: CASSRTGPRDQYF

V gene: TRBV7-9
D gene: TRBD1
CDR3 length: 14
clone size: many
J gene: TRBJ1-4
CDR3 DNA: TGTGCCAGCAGCGCAGAACAGGGGAACGAAAAACTGTTTTTT
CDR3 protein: CASSAEQGNEKLFF

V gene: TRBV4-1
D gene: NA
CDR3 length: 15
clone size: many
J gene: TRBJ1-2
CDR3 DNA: TGCGCCAGCAGCCAAATTGCGCGGGGGAAATATGGCTACACCTTC
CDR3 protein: CASSQIARGKYGYTF

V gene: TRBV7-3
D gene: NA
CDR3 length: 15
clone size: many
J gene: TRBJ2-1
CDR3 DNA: TGTGCCAGCAGCCCGGGCGCAGGATCCCAGAACCCGCAGTTCTTC
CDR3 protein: CASSPGAGSQNPQFF

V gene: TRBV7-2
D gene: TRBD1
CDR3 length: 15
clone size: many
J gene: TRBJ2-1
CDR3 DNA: TGTGCCAGCAGCTTAATGGGACAGGGCTACAATGAGCAGTTCTTC
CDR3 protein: CASSLMGQGYNEQFF

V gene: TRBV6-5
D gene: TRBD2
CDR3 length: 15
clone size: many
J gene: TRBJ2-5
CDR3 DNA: TGTGCCAGCAGGGATAAGCGGGGGGGTCGTCGGACCCAGTACTTC
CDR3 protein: CASRDKRGGRRTQYF

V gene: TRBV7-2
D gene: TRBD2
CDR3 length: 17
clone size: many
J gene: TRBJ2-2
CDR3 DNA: TGTGCCAGCAGCTTGGGCGGGGGGGCCTCGGTCACCGGGGAGCTGTTTTTT
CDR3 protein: CASSLGGGASVTGELFF